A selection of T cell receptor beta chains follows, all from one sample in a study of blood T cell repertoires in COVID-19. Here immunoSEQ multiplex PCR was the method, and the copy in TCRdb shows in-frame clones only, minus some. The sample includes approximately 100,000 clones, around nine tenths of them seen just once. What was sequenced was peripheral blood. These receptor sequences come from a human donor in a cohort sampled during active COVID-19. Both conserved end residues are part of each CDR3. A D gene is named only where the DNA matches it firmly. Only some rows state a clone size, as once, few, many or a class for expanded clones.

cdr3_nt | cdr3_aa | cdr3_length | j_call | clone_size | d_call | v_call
TGTGCCAGCAGCGTAGTGGGGGACAATGCAAGACTGTTTTTT | CASSVVGDNARLFF | 14 | TRBJ1-4 | . | . | TRBV9
TGTGCCAGCAAGGGGACTAGCGGGATTAAGGGCTACGAGCAGTACTTC | CASKGTSGIKGYEQYF | 16 | TRBJ2-7 | . | TRBD2 | TRBV28
TGTGCCAGCAGCCTATATCTCGCGGGGCCCCCCCAGCCAGGACGGGATACGCAGTATTTT | CASSLYLAGPPQPGRDTQYF | 20 | TRBJ2-3 | . | . | TRBV7-3
TGCGCCAGCAGCCGAAACAGGGATCAGCCCCAGCATTTT | CASSRNRDQPQHF | 13 | TRBJ1-5 | few | . | TRBV4-1
TGTGCCAGCAGCCCGGGACAGACGCCCACAGATACGCAGTATTTT | CASSPGQTPTDTQYF | 15 | TRBJ2-3 | . | TRBD1 | TRBV5-4
TGTGCCAGCAGCCAAGAAGGGGGTGGTCAGCCCCAGCATTTT | CASSQEGGGQPQHF | 14 | TRBJ1-5 | . | . | TRBV3-1/TRBV3-2
TGTGCCAGCCTCCTGGGAGGCCCCCCGGAAGGCTACACCTTC | CASLLGGPPEGYTF | 14 | TRBJ1-2 | . | . | TRBV6-5
TGTGCCAGCAGTTTTCGTTTAGTACCCGCCACAGATACGCAGTATTTT | CASSFRLVPATDTQYF | 16 | TRBJ2-3 | . | . | TRBV27
TGTGCCAGCAGTACGCGGGACAGTCTATACAATGAGCAGTTCTTC | CASSTRDSLYNEQFF | 15 | TRBJ2-1 | few | . | TRBV7-3
TGTGCCAGTAGAGCAGGGTTCATTGGGGCCAACGTCCTGACTTTC | CASRAGFIGANVLTF | 15 | TRBJ2-6 | once | . | TRBV19
TGTGCCAGCAGTAACCGGGACAGGGCGTTCGATGAGCAGTTCTTC | CASSNRDRAFDEQFF | 15 | TRBJ2-1 | . | TRBD1 | TRBV28
TGCAGCGCTGTGGGGGAGGGGAAGGGGATCTACGAGCAGTACTTC | CSAVGEGKGIYEQYF | 15 | TRBJ2-7 | . | TRBD2 | TRBV29-1
TGTGCCAGCAACCAGGGGCGGTATGGCTACACCTTC | CASNQGRYGYTF | 12 | TRBJ1-2 | . | . | TRBV2
TGTGCCAGCAGTTCGGACAGAACGAACTATGGCTACACCTTC | CASSSDRTNYGYTF | 14 | TRBJ1-2 | . | . | TRBV27
TGTGCCAGTAGTAGGCAGGACTATAATTCACCCCTCCACTTT | CASSRQDYNSPLHF | 14 | TRBJ1-6 | . | . | TRBV19
TGTGCCAGCAGAAGGGGGCTAGCGGGAAGATACGAGCAGTACTTC | CASRRGLAGRYEQYF | 15 | TRBJ2-7 | . | TRBD2 | TRBV16
TGCGCCAGCAGCCAAGATTTGGGGGGGGCCCACACAGATACGCAGTATTTT | CASSQDLGGAHTDTQYF | 17 | TRBJ2-3 | . | . | TRBV4-3
TGCGCCAGCAGTCATCAAAGGGACAGCAAAGAGACCCAGTACTTC | CASSHQRDSKETQYF | 15 | TRBJ2-5 | . | TRBD1 | TRBV4-3
TGTGCCAGCAGGAAGCAGGGGCCAAGGCGGTACTTC | CASRKQGPRRYF | 12 | TRBJ2-7 | . | . | TRBV14
TGTGCCACCAGTGACCTACAGGGGCGGAACAATCAGCCCCAGCATTTT | CATSDLQGRNNQPQHF | 16 | TRBJ1-5 | . | TRBD1 | TRBV24-1
TGTGCCAGCAGTGACAGGGGCAATCAGCCCCAGCATTTT | CASSDRGNQPQHF | 13 | TRBJ1-5 | . | . | TRBV2
TGTGCCAGCAGTTTATCGCCCGGGACAGGGGAGACCCAGTACTTC | CASSLSPGTGETQYF | 15 | TRBJ2-5 | . | TRBD1 | TRBV27
TGTGCCAGCAGCTTACTGTTTGGGACAGTCTACAATGAGCAGTTCTTC | CASSLLFGTVYNEQFF | 16 | TRBJ2-1 | once | TRBD1 | TRBV7-2
TGTGCCAGCAGCCGGACGGGGGATTACAATGAGCAGTTCTTC | CASSRTGDYNEQFF | 14 | TRBJ2-1 | . | . | TRBV11-2
TGTGCCAGCAGTTTTGATGCTGAGCGGGGGGGAAACATTCAGTACTTC | CASSFDAERGGNIQYF | 16 | TRBJ2-4 | . | TRBD2 | TRBV6-2/TRBV6-3
TGTGCCAGCAACCCCCCCACAACTGAAGCTTTCTTT | CASNPPTTEAFF | 12 | TRBJ1-1 | . | . | TRBV6-5
TGTGCCAGCAGCTTCCCAACTAGCGCCACCCCAGATACGCAGTATTTT | CASSFPTSATPDTQYF | 16 | TRBJ2-3 | . | TRBD2 | TRBV5-4
TGTGCCAGCAGCGGACCGGGACAGGCCTCTAGATACGAGCAGTACTTC | CASSGPGQASRYEQYF | 16 | TRBJ2-7 | . | TRBD1 | TRBV5-4
TGCGCCAGCAGCACCGGGACTAGCCAAGATACGCAGTATTTT | CASSTGTSQDTQYF | 14 | TRBJ2-3 | . | TRBD2 | TRBV5-1
TGCAGCGTGTCCCCGGGACAGGGGGCCGGTGGCTACACCTTC | CSVSPGQGAGGYTF | 14 | TRBJ1-2 | few | TRBD1 | TRBV29-1
TGTGCCACCAGTGATTTTGAGTCGGCTAGCGGGAGCGGTGGTACGCAGTATTTT | CATSDFESASGSGGTQYF | 18 | TRBJ2-3 | . | TRBD2 | TRBV24-1
TGTGCCAGCAGGTCCCTTCGGCAGGGGGTCTATGGCTACACCTTC | CASRSLRQGVYGYTF | 15 | TRBJ1-2 | . | TRBD1 | TRBV28